This is a list of T cell receptor beta chains from one sample in a study of cytomegalovirus exposure and HLA in healthy donors. Method: immunoSEQ multiplex PCR; TCRdb's copy keeps in-frame clones and lacks some. The sample carries 150,000 or so clones, about 80% recorded once. Sequencing was carried out using PBMCs. These receptors came from a man aged 25 to 45 in good health and CMV-seropositive. Both conserved end residues are part of each CDR3. The D gene is left open where the match is weak. The size of a clone is reported for some rows only, either as once, few or many, or as a class for expanded clones.

V gene: TRBV30; D gene: NA; J gene: TRBJ1-3; clone size: NA; CDR3 DNA: TGTGCCTGGACGTCGTCTGGAAACACCATATATTTT; CDR3 protein: CAWTSSGNTIYF
V gene: TRBV7-9; D gene: NA; J gene: TRBJ2-5; clone size: NA; CDR3 DNA: TGTGCCAGCAGCCTTGGCCCCCAAGAGACCCAGTACTTC; CDR3 protein: CASSLGPQETQYF
V gene: TRBV7-3; D gene: TRBD1; J gene: TRBJ2-2; clone size: NA; CDR3 DNA: TGTGCCAGCAGCTCCTCGGACAGGGACGGGGAGCTGTTTTTT; CDR3 protein: CASSSSDRDGELFF
V gene: TRBV27; D gene: NA; J gene: TRBJ1-5; clone size: NA; CDR3 DNA: TGTGCCAGCAGAACGTCCGCAGGGTCGAATCAGCCCCAGCATTTT; CDR3 protein: CASRTSAGSNQPQHF
V gene: TRBV2; D gene: NA; J gene: TRBJ2-2; clone size: NA; CDR3 DNA: TGTGCCAGCGGTCGGGACGGGGAGCTGTTTTTT; CDR3 protein: CASGRDGELFF
V gene: TRBV28; D gene: NA; J gene: TRBJ1-5; clone size: NA; CDR3 DNA: TGTGCCAGCAGCCCTGGACAAATTAGCAATCAGCCCCAGCATTTT; CDR3 protein: CASSPGQISNQPQHF
V gene: TRBV6-5; D gene: NA; J gene: TRBJ2-7; clone size: once; CDR3 DNA: TGTGCCAGCAGCGGTGGAGGGGGCGGCGAGCAGTACTTC; CDR3 protein: CASSGGGGGEQYF
V gene: TRBV10-1; D gene: NA; J gene: TRBJ2-7; clone size: NA; CDR3 DNA: TGCGCCAGCAGTCCGACAGGAGACGACTACGAGCAGTACTTC; CDR3 protein: CASSPTGDDYEQYF
V gene: TRBV11-3; D gene: NA; J gene: TRBJ2-2; clone size: few; CDR3 DNA: TGTGCCAGCAGCTTAGGGCAGGGGAGAACCGGGGAGCTGTTTTTT; CDR3 protein: CASSLGQGRTGELFF
V gene: TRBV27; D gene: TRBD1; J gene: TRBJ2-1; clone size: NA; CDR3 DNA: TGTGCCAGCAGTTTGTCCGGGACAGGATTGTGGTTCTTC; CDR3 protein: CASSLSGTGLWFF
V gene: TRBV29-1; D gene: TRBD2; J gene: TRBJ2-1; clone size: NA; CDR3 DNA: TGCAGCGCCGGAGGTCTAGCGGGACAATACAATGAGCAGTTCTTC; CDR3 protein: CSAGGLAGQYNEQFF
V gene: TRBV19; D gene: TRBD1; J gene: TRBJ1-5; clone size: NA; CDR3 DNA: TGTGCCAGTACCAGAGGAGGGGGCGGGAGCAATCAGCCCCAGCATTTT; CDR3 protein: CASTRGGGGSNQPQHF
V gene: TRBV28; D gene: NA; J gene: TRBJ2-7; clone size: NA; CDR3 DNA: TGTGCCAGCAGTTTCCTCTCCTACGAGCAGTACTTC; CDR3 protein: CASSFLSYEQYF
V gene: TRBV15; D gene: NA; J gene: TRBJ1-5; clone size: NA; CDR3 DNA: TGTGCCACCAGCAGAGATCCGGGCGACACGGGGGGCAATCAGCCCCAGCATTTT; CDR3 protein: CATSRDPGDTGGNQPQHF
V gene: TRBV7-9; D gene: NA; J gene: TRBJ2-1; clone size: NA; CDR3 DNA: TGTGCCAGCAGCTTGGCCAATGAGCAGTTCTTC; CDR3 protein: CASSLANEQFF
V gene: TRBV30; D gene: NA; J gene: TRBJ2-7; clone size: NA; CDR3 DNA: TGTGCCTGGACCCTTTCTTCCTCCTACGAGCAGTACTTC; CDR3 protein: CAWTLSSSYEQYF
V gene: TRBV7-2; D gene: NA; J gene: TRBJ1-1; clone size: NA; CDR3 DNA: TGTGCCAGCAGCTTAGAGGGTGACAGGTTGGGTCGAGGTTTCTTT; CDR3 protein: CASSLEGDRLGRGFF
V gene: TRBV2; D gene: TRBD1; J gene: TRBJ2-6; clone size: NA; CDR3 DNA: TGTGCCAGGACTGCAGGACAGGGGGCGTCAGGAGCTGGGGCCAACGTCCTGACTTTC; CDR3 protein: CARTAGQGASGAGANVLTF
V gene: TRBV11-2; D gene: TRBD1; J gene: TRBJ2-7; clone size: NA; CDR3 DNA: TGTGCCAGCAGCTACGCTTGGACAGGGGACTACGAGCAGTACTTC; CDR3 protein: CASSYAWTGDYEQYF
V gene: TRBV9; D gene: TRBD1; J gene: TRBJ1-2; clone size: NA; CDR3 DNA: TGTGCCAGCAGCGTATTTTTGACAGGGAACTATGGCTACACCTTC; CDR3 protein: CASSVFLTGNYGYTF
V gene: TRBV7-2; D gene: TRBD1; J gene: TRBJ2-1; clone size: NA; CDR3 DNA: TGTGCCAGCAGCCCGCTTAGGACAGGGGTCCACAATGAGCAGTTCTTC; CDR3 protein: CASSPLRTGVHNEQFF
V gene: TRBV7-2; D gene: TRBD2; J gene: TRBJ2-4; clone size: NA; CDR3 DNA: TGTGCCAGCAGCTTACTCGGACTAGCGTTAGCCAAAAACATTCAGTACTTC; CDR3 protein: CASSLLGLALAKNIQYF
V gene: TRBV10-3; D gene: TRBD2; J gene: TRBJ2-7; clone size: NA; CDR3 DNA: TGTGCCATCTCTTTGGCGGGAGGGCCCAGGCAGTACTTC; CDR3 protein: CAISLAGGPRQYF
V gene: TRBV18; D gene: TRBD1; J gene: TRBJ2-1; clone size: NA; CDR3 DNA: TGTGCCAGCTCACCACAAGGACAGGGGAGCTCCTACAATGAGCAGTTCTTC; CDR3 protein: CASSPQGQGSSYNEQFF
V gene: TRBV5-1; D gene: NA; J gene: TRBJ2-3; clone size: NA; CDR3 DNA: TGCGCCAGCACCCAAGACTCCGCACGGGGGGATACGCAGTATTTT; CDR3 protein: CASTQDSARGDTQYF
V gene: TRBV5-6; D gene: NA; J gene: TRBJ1-3; clone size: few; CDR3 DNA: TGTGCCAGCAGCTACCGGGACACCATGACGACCATATATTTT; CDR3 protein: CASSYRDTMTTIYF
V gene: TRBV6-6; D gene: TRBD1; J gene: TRBJ2-1; clone size: few; CDR3 DNA: TGTGCCATATGGACAGGGAGCGATGAGCAGTTCTTC; CDR3 protein: CAIWTGSDEQFF
V gene: TRBV30; D gene: TRBD1; J gene: TRBJ2-3; clone size: once; CDR3 DNA: TGTGCCTGTAACAGGGGGTCCACGGATACGCAGTATTTT; CDR3 protein: CACNRGSTDTQYF
V gene: TRBV5-6; D gene: TRBD1; J gene: TRBJ2-1; clone size: NA; CDR3 DNA: TGTGCCAGCAGCTACCGGGACAGGGGCTACAATGAGCAGTTCTTC; CDR3 protein: CASSYRDRGYNEQFF
V gene: TRBV29-1; D gene: TRBD1; J gene: TRBJ2-1; clone size: NA; CDR3 DNA: TGCAGCGTCCTTACCCGGGACAGGTTCTCCAATGAGCAGTTCTTC; CDR3 protein: CSVLTRDRFSNEQFF
V gene: TRBV2; D gene: NA; J gene: TRBJ2-4; clone size: NA; CDR3 DNA: TGTGCCAGCAGTGATGTGGCATCCCTAGCCAAAAACATTCAGTACTTC; CDR3 protein: CASSDVASLAKNIQYF
V gene: TRBV2; D gene: TRBD2; J gene: TRBJ2-1; clone size: NA; CDR3 DNA: TGTGCCAGCAGTGCGGCCTTAGCGGGAGAGGTCGAGCAGTTCTTC; CDR3 protein: CASSAALAGEVEQFF
V gene: TRBV15; D gene: TRBD2; J gene: TRBJ2-3; clone size: NA; CDR3 DNA: TGTGCCACGGAGACGAAGCGGGAGGGGGCTACAGATACGCAGTATTTT; CDR3 protein: CATETKREGATDTQYF
V gene: TRBV5-1; D gene: TRBD2; J gene: TRBJ2-1; clone size: NA; CDR3 DNA: TGCGCCAGCAGCTCCCTAGCGGGAGTAAACCACAATGAGCAGTTCTTC; CDR3 protein: CASSSLAGVNHNEQFF
V gene: TRBV19; D gene: NA; J gene: TRBJ2-7; clone size: NA; CDR3 DNA: TGTGCCAGTAGTCCTGGGCCCCTACTTGTGCAGTACTTC; CDR3 protein: CASSPGPLLVQYF
V gene: TRBV19; D gene: NA; J gene: TRBJ2-7; clone size: NA; CDR3 DNA: TGTGCCAGTAGTAATCCGAGGGAAGGGCGCTACGAGCAGTACTTC; CDR3 protein: CASSNPREGRYEQYF
V gene: TRBV6-1; D gene: TRBD2; J gene: TRBJ2-5; clone size: NA; CDR3 DNA: TGTGCCAGCACCTGGGACTACATACAAGAGACCCAGTACTTC; CDR3 protein: CASTWDYIQETQYF
V gene: TRBV6-5; D gene: NA; J gene: TRBJ1-5; clone size: few; CDR3 DNA: TGTGCCAGCAGTCCGCAGGGGTATGATCAGCCCCAGCATTTT; CDR3 protein: CASSPQGYDQPQHF
V gene: TRBV23-1; D gene: TRBD1; J gene: TRBJ1-5; clone size: NA; CDR3 DNA: TGCGCCAGCAGTCCCGGACAGGGGCGTAGCAATCAGCCCCAGCATTTT; CDR3 protein: CASSPGQGRSNQPQHF
V gene: TRBV5-1; D gene: NA; J gene: TRBJ2-5; clone size: NA; CDR3 DNA: TGCGCCAGCAGCTTGGATACAGGGAGGGGAGAGACCCAGTACTTC; CDR3 protein: CASSLDTGRGETQYF
V gene: TRBV7-6; D gene: TRBD2; J gene: TRBJ2-3; clone size: NA; CDR3 DNA: TGTGCCAGCAGCTCGGGAGGACTTTCCACAGATACGCAGTATTTT; CDR3 protein: CASSSGGLSTDTQYF
V gene: TRBV4-2; D gene: NA; J gene: TRBJ1-2; clone size: NA; CDR3 DNA: TGTGCCAGCAGCCAAGGAGGCAGGGCCGGTGGCTACACCTTC; CDR3 protein: CASSQGGRAGGYTF
V gene: TRBV27; D gene: TRBD1; J gene: TRBJ2-2; clone size: few; CDR3 DNA: TGTGCCAGCAGTCCAACCCCCGGGACAGTTAACACCGGGGAGCTGTTTTTT; CDR3 protein: CASSPTPGTVNTGELFF
V gene: TRBV5-8; D gene: NA; J gene: TRBJ2-7; clone size: NA; CDR3 DNA: TGTGCCAGCAGCTTAGACAGAGACTACGAGCAGTACTTC; CDR3 protein: CASSLDRDYEQYF
V gene: TRBV6-5; D gene: NA; J gene: TRBJ2-7; clone size: NA; CDR3 DNA: TGTGCCAGCAGTTACTCAGGGGGTCACTACGAGCAGTACTTC; CDR3 protein: CASSYSGGHYEQYF
V gene: TRBV19; D gene: NA; J gene: TRBJ1-5; clone size: NA; CDR3 DNA: TGTGCCAGTAGTCCGCGGGGGAGGCGGAATCAGCCCCAGCATTTT; CDR3 protein: CASSPRGRRNQPQHF
V gene: TRBV5-1; D gene: TRBD1; J gene: TRBJ1-1; clone size: NA; CDR3 DNA: TGCGCCAGCAAAGACGGAACGACAGGGGTCACTGAAGCTTTCTTT; CDR3 protein: CASKDGTTGVTEAFF
V gene: TRBV7-8; D gene: NA; J gene: TRBJ2-1; clone size: few; CDR3 DNA: TGTGCCAGCAGCTTAGGTCAGTACAATGAGCAGTTCTTC; CDR3 protein: CASSLGQYNEQFF
V gene: TRBV28; D gene: NA; J gene: TRBJ2-7; clone size: NA; CDR3 DNA: TGTGCCAGCAGTGTTTTGACACCGACCTCCTACGAGCAGTACTTC; CDR3 protein: CASSVLTPTSYEQYF
V gene: TRBV7-9; D gene: NA; J gene: TRBJ2-7; clone size: NA; CDR3 DNA: TGTGCCAGCAGCTTAGTTGGCAGTCTAGCCGGGGAGCAGTACTTC; CDR3 protein: CASSLVGSLAGEQYF
V gene: TRBV6-1; D gene: NA; J gene: TRBJ1-3; clone size: few; CDR3 DNA: TGTGCCAGCAGTGATGTGACAGCATATGGAAACACCATATATTTT; CDR3 protein: CASSDVTAYGNTIYF
V gene: TRBV6-6; D gene: TRBD2; J gene: TRBJ2-7; clone size: NA; CDR3 DNA: TGTGCCAGCAGTTACGGACTAGCGGGAGGGTACGAGCAGTACTTC; CDR3 protein: CASSYGLAGGYEQYF
V gene: TRBV2; D gene: TRBD1; J gene: TRBJ2-1; clone size: NA; CDR3 DNA: TGTGCCAGCAGTGATGGGTCTGCAGGGGGCGATGAGCAGTTCTTC; CDR3 protein: CASSDGSAGGDEQFF
V gene: TRBV5-1; D gene: NA; J gene: TRBJ2-5; clone size: NA; CDR3 DNA: TGCGCCAGCAGCTACGGACTAGGGGGGCAAGAGACCCAGTACTTC; CDR3 protein: CASSYGLGGQETQYF
V gene: TRBV9; D gene: NA; J gene: TRBJ2-3; clone size: NA; CDR3 DNA: TGTGCCAGCAGCGTAGTCGGGAGTGGGGGAGATACGCAGTATTTT; CDR3 protein: CASSVVGSGGDTQYF
V gene: TRBV6-5; D gene: NA; J gene: TRBJ2-4; clone size: NA; CDR3 DNA: TGTGCCAGCAGTTTAGCGAGCAGGAAAAACATTCAGTACTTC; CDR3 protein: CASSLASRKNIQYF
V gene: TRBV27; D gene: NA; J gene: TRBJ2-7; clone size: NA; CDR3 DNA: TGTGCCAGCAGTTTAAGGCAGGGCGACGTTTCCTACGAGCAGTACTTC; CDR3 protein: CASSLRQGDVSYEQYF
V gene: TRBV27; D gene: NA; J gene: TRBJ2-3; clone size: NA; CDR3 DNA: TGTGCCAGCAGTTTAAGCTACACAGATACGCAGTATTTT; CDR3 protein: CASSLSYTDTQYF